These T cell receptor beta chains were read from a single sample in a study of cytomegalovirus exposure and HLA in healthy donors. Method: immunoSEQ multiplex PCR; TCRdb's copy keeps in-frame clones and lacks some. Here the sample spans 110,000 to 150,000 clones, 82% being singletons. Sequencing was done on a sample of PBMCs. The source of these receptors is a man younger than 30 in good health and CMV-seropositive. Each CDR3 is given without its conserved first and last residue.

CDR3 protein	V gene	J gene
ASSPLGGFRSPLH	TRBV9	TRBJ1-6
ASSRDRGIYNEQF	TRBV13	TRBJ2-1
ASSPAAGTGLADTQY	TRBV7-6	TRBJ2-3
ASSQGQGTSPQH	TRBV4-1	TRBJ1-5
ASTTGSAGAGNTEAF	TRBV19	TRBJ1-1
ASSFGGRHQETQY	TRBV7-2	TRBJ2-5
ASSLFPGGGNQPQH	TRBV28	TRBJ1-5
ASSPSRRNEQF	TRBV28	TRBJ2-1
ASSQSYEQY	TRBV18	TRBJ2-7
ASSTDRARNEKLF	TRBV19	TRBJ1-4
ASSLLSGIVGHEQY	TRBV5-4	TRBJ2-7
ASRGQSTDTQY	TRBV5-4	TRBJ2-3
ASSLQGTGGKYEQF	TRBV11-3	TRBJ2-1
ASRPSGNYGYT	TRBV28	TRBJ1-2
ASSVAGDTEAF	TRBV9	TRBJ1-1
ASSVGAGNGELF	TRBV9	TRBJ2-2
ASSPVRETQY	TRBV18	TRBJ2-5
SASTGYEQY	TRBV20-1	TRBJ2-7
ASSVGGGTYEQY	TRBV9	TRBJ2-7
ASSQGGGGTYEQY	TRBV4-2	TRBJ2-7
ASSHRGDRVSYNEQF	TRBV5-8	TRBJ2-1
ASGYDRDRTEAF	TRBV6-1	TRBJ1-1
ASSSLTSGSEQY	TRBV11-2	TRBJ2-7
ASSLGASGNTIY	TRBV7-8	TRBJ1-3
ASSLGQGGNQPQH	TRBV28	TRBJ1-5
ASSLQGVLSNEKLF	TRBV7-2	TRBJ1-4
ASSEGDKDDGYT	TRBV6-1	TRBJ1-2
ASSVGAGALSTGELF	TRBV9	TRBJ2-2
ASSEWAGASSYNEQF	TRBV6-1	TRBJ2-1
ASRAGGSGNTIY	TRBV28	TRBJ1-3
ATTAGGPSDTQY	TRBV10-3	TRBJ2-3
ASSPPIPGQQQYGYT	TRBV28	TRBJ1-2
ASSTPGIDEQY	TRBV7-9	.
ASDRSTDTQY	TRBV6-1	TRBJ2-3
ASRSNDGYT	TRBV6-6	TRBJ1-2
SANRGETQY	TRBV20-1	TRBJ2-5
ASSIRTYEQY	TRBV19	TRBJ2-7
ASTGQGASGANVLT	TRBV5-6	TRBJ2-6
ASSQVGQGQNEQF	TRBV4-2	TRBJ2-1
ASRGQGAGVSYGYT	TRBV6-1	TRBJ1-2
ASSLRAGRSEKLF	TRBV7-8	TRBJ1-4
ASRGPYGDEQY	TRBV27	TRBJ2-7
ASSLAPREFYNEQF	TRBV5-4	TRBJ2-1
ASSIGTKDTQY	TRBV19	TRBJ2-3
ATKREAGSGEQF	TRBV7-6	TRBJ2-1
ASKRAGDYEQY	TRBV27	.
ASSEPSGIYEQY	TRBV6-1	TRBJ2-7
ASSIGSGILYEQY	TRBV19	TRBJ2-7
ASTSGQGAFYEQY	TRBV6-1	TRBJ2-7
ASSLERGVDEKLF	TRBV7-9	TRBJ1-4
AWSIGGSYEQY	TRBV30	TRBJ2-7
ASRGRGWTEAF	TRBV28	TRBJ1-1
ASSPGTSGTYEQY	TRBV27	TRBJ2-7
ASSLTGYAQY	TRBV28	TRBJ2-7
ASSTTGGFTEAF	TRBV7-3	TRBJ1-1
ASRNRDRTAYEQY	TRBV2	TRBJ2-7
ASSPISGTIYNEQF	TRBV5-4	TRBJ2-1
AIRTASYEQY	TRBV6-1	TRBJ2-7
ASSPRTGRYNEQF	TRBV7-9	TRBJ2-1